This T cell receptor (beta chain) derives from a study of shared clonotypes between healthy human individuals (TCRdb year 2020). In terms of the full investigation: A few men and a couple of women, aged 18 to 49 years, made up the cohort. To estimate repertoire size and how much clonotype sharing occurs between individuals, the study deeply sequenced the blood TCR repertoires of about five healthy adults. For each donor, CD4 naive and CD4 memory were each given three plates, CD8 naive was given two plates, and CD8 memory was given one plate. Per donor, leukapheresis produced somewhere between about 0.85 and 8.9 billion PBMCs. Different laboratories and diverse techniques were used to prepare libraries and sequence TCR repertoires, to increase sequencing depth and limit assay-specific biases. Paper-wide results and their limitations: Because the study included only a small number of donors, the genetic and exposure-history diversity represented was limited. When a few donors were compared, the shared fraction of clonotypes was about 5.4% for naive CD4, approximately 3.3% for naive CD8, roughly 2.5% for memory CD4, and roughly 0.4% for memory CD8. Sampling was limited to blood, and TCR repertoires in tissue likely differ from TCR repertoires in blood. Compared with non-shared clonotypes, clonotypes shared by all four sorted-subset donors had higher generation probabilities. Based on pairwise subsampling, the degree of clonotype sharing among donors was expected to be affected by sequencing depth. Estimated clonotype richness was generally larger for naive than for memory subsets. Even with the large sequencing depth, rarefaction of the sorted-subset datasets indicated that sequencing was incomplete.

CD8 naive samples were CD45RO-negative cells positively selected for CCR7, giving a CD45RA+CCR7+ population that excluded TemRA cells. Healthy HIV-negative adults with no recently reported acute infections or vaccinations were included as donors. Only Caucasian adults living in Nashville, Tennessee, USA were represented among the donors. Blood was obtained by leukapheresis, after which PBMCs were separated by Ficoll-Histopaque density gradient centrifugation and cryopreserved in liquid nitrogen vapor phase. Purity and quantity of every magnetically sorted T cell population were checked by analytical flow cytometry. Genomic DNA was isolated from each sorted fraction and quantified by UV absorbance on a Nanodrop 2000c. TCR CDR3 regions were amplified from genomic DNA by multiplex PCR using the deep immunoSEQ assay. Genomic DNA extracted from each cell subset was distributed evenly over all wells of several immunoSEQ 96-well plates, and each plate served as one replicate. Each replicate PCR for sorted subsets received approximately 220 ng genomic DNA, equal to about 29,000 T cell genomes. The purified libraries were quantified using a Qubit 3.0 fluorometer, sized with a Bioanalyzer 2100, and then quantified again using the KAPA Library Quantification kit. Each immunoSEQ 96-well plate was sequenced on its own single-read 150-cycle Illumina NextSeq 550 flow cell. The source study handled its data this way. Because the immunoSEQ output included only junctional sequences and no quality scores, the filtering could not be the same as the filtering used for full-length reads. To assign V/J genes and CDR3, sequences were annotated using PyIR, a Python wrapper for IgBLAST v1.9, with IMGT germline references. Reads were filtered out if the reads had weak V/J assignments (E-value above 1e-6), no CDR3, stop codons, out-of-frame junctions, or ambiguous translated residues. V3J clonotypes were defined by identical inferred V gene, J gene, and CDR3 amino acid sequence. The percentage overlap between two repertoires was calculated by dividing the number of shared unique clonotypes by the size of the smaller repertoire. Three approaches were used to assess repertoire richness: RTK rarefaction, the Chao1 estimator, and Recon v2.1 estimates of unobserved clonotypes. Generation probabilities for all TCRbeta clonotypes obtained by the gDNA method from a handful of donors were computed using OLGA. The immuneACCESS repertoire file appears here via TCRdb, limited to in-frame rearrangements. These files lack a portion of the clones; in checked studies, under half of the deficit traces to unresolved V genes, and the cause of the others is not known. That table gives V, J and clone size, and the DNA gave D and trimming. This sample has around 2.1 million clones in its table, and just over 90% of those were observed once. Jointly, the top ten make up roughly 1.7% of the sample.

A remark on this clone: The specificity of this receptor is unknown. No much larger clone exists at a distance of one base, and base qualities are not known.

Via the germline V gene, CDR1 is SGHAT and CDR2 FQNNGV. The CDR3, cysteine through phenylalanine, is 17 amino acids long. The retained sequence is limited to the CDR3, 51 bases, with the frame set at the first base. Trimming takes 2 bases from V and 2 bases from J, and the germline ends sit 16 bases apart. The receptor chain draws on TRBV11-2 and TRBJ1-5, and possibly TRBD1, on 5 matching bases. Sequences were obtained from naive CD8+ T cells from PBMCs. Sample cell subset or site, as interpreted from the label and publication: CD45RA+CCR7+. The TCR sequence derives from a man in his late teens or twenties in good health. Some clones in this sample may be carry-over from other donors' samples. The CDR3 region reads CASSLRGGQGGNQPQHF. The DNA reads TGTGCCAGCAGCTTAAGGGGCGGGCAGGGCGGCAATCAGCCCCAGCATTTT.